The 2 T cell receptor beta chains below were found in one sample sequenced in a study of cytomegalovirus exposure and HLA in healthy donors. Primers included in the PCR were 60 Vbeta and 13 Jbeta primers. The data were produced by immunoSEQ multiplex PCR, yet TCRdb's version contains in-frame clones alone and is incomplete. In the table there are around 190,000 clones, 80% to 90% of which are singletons. The source material was PBMCs. The receptors originated from a woman aged 25-40 years in good health and CMV-seronegative.

This clone was detected only once. This rearrangement joins TRBV7-2 to TRBJ2-1; D perhaps matches TRBD1 (6 bases). V lost 0 bases to trimming and J lost 1 base, with 10 bases between them. This CDR3 is built from 16 residues. The V gene's germline CDR1 is SGHTA and CDR2 FQGNSA. The CDR3 protein is CASSLALQGSYNEQFF. CDR3 nucleotides: TGTGCCAGCAGCTTAGCCTTACAGGGTTCCTACAATGAGCAGTTCTTC.

The chain employs TRBV28 and TRBJ2-2; D possibly corresponds to TRBD2 (6 bases). The germline V gene encodes CDR1 MDHEN and CDR2 SYDVKM. The V and J ends lost 4 bases and 1 base respectively, with 7 bases between them. The CDR3 consists of 14 residues. The CDR3 DNA reads as TGTGCCAGCAGTTCGGGGGAGAACACCGGGGAGCTGTTTTTT. It translates to CASSSGENTGELFF.